The clone carrying this T cell receptor beta chain was recorded at least ten times. The CDR3 spans 13 residues. Clones were read by immunoSEQ multiplex PCR, and TCRdb kept only the in-frame ones, dropping some. This sample has roughly 150,000 clones, with about four fifths found just once. The entry originates in a study of cytotoxic CD8 clonotypes in ibrutinib-treated CLL. The receptor was isolated from a human donor with chronic lymphocytic leukemia. The chain uses TRBV21-1 and TRBJ1-1; TRBD1 is the table's D call, not checked against the DNA. TRBV21-1 represents a pseudogene. Material: PBMCs, obtained after 12 months of ibrutinib treatment. This CDR3 is CARTVNLNTEAFF. CDR3 coding DNA: TGTGCCAGGACAGTTAATTTGAACACTGAAGCTTTCTTT.